This passage covers 9 T cell receptor beta chains from one sample sequenced in a study of shared clonotypes between healthy human individuals. The assay was immunoSEQ multiplex PCR, and TCRdb's table has in-frame clones only and misses some. The repertoire has about 2 million clones, just under 95% of them found once; the top ten carry more than 0.95%. CD8 cells classed as naive were CD45RO-negative and positively selected for CCR7, excluding terminally differentiated effector memory CD45RA+ cells. Sequencing was done on a sample of naive CD8+ T cells sorted from blood. Source of these receptors: a man between 18 and 35 years old in good health.

The chain is built from TRBV4-1 and TRBJ2-7; weak D call: TRBD2 (6 bases). The CDR3 contains 13 residues. V lost 2 bases, J lost 3 bases, and 8 bases lay in between. Germline V gene sequence: CDR1 MGHRA, CDR2 YSYEKL. CDR3 residues: CASSQRELYEQYF. CDR3 bases: TGCGCCAGCAGCCAACGGGAGCTCTACGAGCAGTACTTC.

This rearrangement joins TRBV27 to TRBJ2-7; a weak D match, TRBD2 (5 bases). The CDR3 covers 14 residues. Germline V lookup: CDR1 MNHEY, CDR2 SMNVEV (reference sequence). The ends were cut back, 5 bases at V and 2 bases at J, with 13 bases in the middle. CDR3 loop: CASSRIDGAYEQYF. CDR3 DNA: TGTGCCAGCAGTAGAATAGACGGGGCCTACGAGCAGTACTTC.

This clone was observed a single time. Other DNA sequences of this sample code for an identical CDR3. The J gene is TRBJ2-7, the V gene TRBV6-5; D possibly corresponds to TRBD2 (5 bases). The CDR3 contains 12 residues. The ends were cut back, 2 bases at V and 5 bases at J, with 7 bases in the middle. Germline V lookup: CDR1 MNHEY, CDR2 SVGAGI. In nucleotides, the CDR3 is TGTGCCAGCAGTTACGGGGAGAACGAGCAGTACTTC. The encoded protein is CASSYGENEQYF.

V and J are TRBV27 and TRBJ2-3, with unresolved D. Germline-derived CDR1 and CDR2 are MNHEY and SMNVEV (reference sequence). Trimming pared 2 bases from V and 2 bases from J, leaving 11 bases between. The CDR3 has 15 amino acids. For the CDR3, the DNA is TGTGCCAGCAGTTTAAGGCCCGTTTTCACAGATACGCAGTATTTT. It codes for CASSLRPVFTDTQYF.

The gene calls are TRBV28 and TRBJ2-7, with 8 bases identical to TRBD2. The V and J ends lost 3 bases and 3 bases, in that order; junction bases with no gene match: 7. Germline-derived CDR1 and CDR2 are MDHEN and SYDVKM. The length of the CDR3 is 15 residues. The CDR3 DNA follows: TGTGCCAGCAGTTTGGACTCGGGGGGGAGCTACGAGCAGTACTTC. This gives the protein CASSLDSGGSYEQYF.

The CDR3 nucleotides read TGTGCCAGCAGCTTAGAGCTAGCGGATCTAAATGAGCAGTTCTTC. Translating gives CASSLELADLNEQFF. This chain connects TRBV7-6 to TRBJ2-1, with 7 positions matching TRBD2. Per germline, CDR1 SGHVS and CDR2 FNYEAQ. This CDR3 spans 15 amino acids. Losses at the gene ends were 1 base for V and 7 bases for J; bases not matched to a gene: 7.

The chain carries TRBV7-8 and TRBJ1-1, with D unresolved. V lost 1 base and J 5 bases, leaving 11 bases between the germline ends. The germline V gene has CDR1 SGHVS and CDR2 FQNEAQ. The CDR3 runs to 14 residues. CDR3 protein: CASSLDYPATEAFF. The CDR3 nucleotides are TGTGCCAGCAGCTTAGACTATCCGGCAACTGAAGCTTTCTTT.

The chain has TRBV4-3 and TRBJ2-1; tentatively, D is TRBD2 (6 bases). The CDR3 contains 17 residues. Germline CDR1 reads LGHNA; CDR2 reads YSLEER. V was trimmed by 0 bases and J by 2 bases, leaving 14 bases between them. This chain's CDR3 is CASSQDLGRDPYNEQFF. The CDR3 DNA is TGCGCCAGCAGCCAAGATCTAGGGCGGGACCCCTACAATGAGCAGTTCTTC.

Comment on this clone: The sample contains more than one DNA sequence encoding this CDR3. The chain combines TRBV4-1 with TRBJ1-1; maybe TRBD1 (5 bases). V lost 4 bases and J lost 4, with 10 bases in between. The CDR3 is 13 amino acids. From germline, CDR1 is MGHRA and CDR2 YSYEKL. The CDR3 protein is CASSPPGGTEAFF. The CDR3 coding sequence is TGCGCCAGCAGCCCCCCCGGGGGCACTGAAGCTTTCTTT.